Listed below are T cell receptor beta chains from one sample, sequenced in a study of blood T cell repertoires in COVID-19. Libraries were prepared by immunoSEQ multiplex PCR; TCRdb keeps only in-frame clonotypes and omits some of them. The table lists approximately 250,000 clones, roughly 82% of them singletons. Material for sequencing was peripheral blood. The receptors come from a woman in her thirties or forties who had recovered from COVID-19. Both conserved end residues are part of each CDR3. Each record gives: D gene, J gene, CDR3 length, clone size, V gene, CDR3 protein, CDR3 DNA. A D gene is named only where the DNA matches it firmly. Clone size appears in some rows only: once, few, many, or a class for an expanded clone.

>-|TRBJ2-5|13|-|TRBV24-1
CATSRGQKETQYF
TGTGCCACCAGTAGGGGCCAGAAAGAGACCCAGTACTTC
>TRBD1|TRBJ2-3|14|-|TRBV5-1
CASSQDRGWDTQYF
TGCGCCAGCAGCCAGGACAGGGGATGGGATACGCAGTATTTT
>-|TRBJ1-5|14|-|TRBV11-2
CASSLSGYNQPQHF
TGTGCCAGCAGCTTAAGCGGATACAATCAGCCCCAGCATTTT
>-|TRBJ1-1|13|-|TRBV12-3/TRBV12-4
CASSFNPVTEAFF
TGTGCCAGCAGTTTCAATCCAGTCACTGAAGCTTTCTTT
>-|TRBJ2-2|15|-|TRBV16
CASSQSGRNTGELFF
TGTGCCAGCAGCCAATCGGGCCGGAACACCGGGGAGCTGTTTTTT
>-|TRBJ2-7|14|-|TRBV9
CASSVSQGLYEQYF
TGTGCCAGCAGCGTAAGCCAGGGGTTATACGAGCAGTACTTC
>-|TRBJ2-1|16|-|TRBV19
CASNMGAGTAYNEQFF
TGTGCCAGTAATATGGGTGCGGGGACAGCTTACAATGAGCAGTTCTTC
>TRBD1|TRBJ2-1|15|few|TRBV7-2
CASSVPGTGYNEQFF
TGTGCCAGCAGCGTCCCCGGGACAGGGTACAATGAGCAGTTCTTC
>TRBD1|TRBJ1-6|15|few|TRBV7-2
CASSLGQWGNSPLHF
TGTGCCAGCAGCTTGGGACAGTGGGGAAATTCACCCCTCCACTTT
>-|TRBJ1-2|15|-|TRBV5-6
CASSSYFTGTSGYTF
TGTGCCAGCAGCTCCTATTTTACCGGGACATCTGGCTACACCTTC
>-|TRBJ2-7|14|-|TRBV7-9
CASSLGGGYYEQYF
TGTGCCAGCAGCTTAGGCGGGGGCTACTACGAGCAGTACTTC
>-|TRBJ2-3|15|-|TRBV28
CASSRGTDSTDTQYF
TGTGCCAGCAGTCGGGGGACAGATAGCACAGATACGCAGTATTTT
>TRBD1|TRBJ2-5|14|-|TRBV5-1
CASSFGQGEETQYF
TGCGCCAGCAGCTTTGGCCAGGGGGAAGAGACCCAGTACTTC
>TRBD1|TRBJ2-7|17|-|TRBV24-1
CATSDYPPGQGVFEQYF
TGTGCCACCAGTGACTACCCCCCGGGACAGGGAGTCTTCGAGCAGTACTTC
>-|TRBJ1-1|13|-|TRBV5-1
CASSPTANTEAFF
TGCGCCAGCAGCCCGACAGCTAACACTGAAGCTTTCTTT
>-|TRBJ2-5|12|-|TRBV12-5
CASGFGDSALHF
TGTGCTAGTGGTTTCGGGGACTCCGCCTTACACTTC
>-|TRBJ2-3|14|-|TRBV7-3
CASSLTSSTDTQYF
TGTGCCAGCAGCTTAACGTCTAGCACAGATACGCAGTATTTT
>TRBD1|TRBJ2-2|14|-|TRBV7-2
CASSIRQGPGELFF
TGTGCCAGCAGCATCAGACAGGGGCCCGGGGAGCTGTTTTTT
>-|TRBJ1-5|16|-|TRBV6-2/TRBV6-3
CASSQRITTEDQPQHF
TGTGCCAGCAGCCAACGAATCACCACGGAGGATCAGCCCCAGCATTTT
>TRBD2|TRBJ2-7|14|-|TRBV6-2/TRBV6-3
CASSKTGTSGEQYF
TGTGCCAGCAGTAAAACCGGGACTAGCGGGGAACAGTACTTC
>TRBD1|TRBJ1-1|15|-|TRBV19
CASSMDRGANTEAFF
TGTGCCAGTAGTATGGACAGGGGAGCGAACACTGAAGCTTTCTTT
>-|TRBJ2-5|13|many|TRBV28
CASSFQGEETQYF
TGTGCCAGCAGTTTTCAAGGGGAAGAGACCCAGTACTTC
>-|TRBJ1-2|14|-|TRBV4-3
CASSQAGSNYGYTF
TGCGCCAGCAGCCAAGCAGGGTCTAACTATGGCTACACCTTC
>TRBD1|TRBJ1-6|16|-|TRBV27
CASKKDRGSYNSPLHF
TGTGCCAGCAAAAAAGACAGGGGGTCCTATAATTCACCCCTCCACTTT
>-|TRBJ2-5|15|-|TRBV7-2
CASSLASGVYETQYF
TGTGCCAGCAGCTTAGCGTCGGGGGTATATGAGACCCAGTACTTC
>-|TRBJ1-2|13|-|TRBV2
CASSEEGRGSHTF
TGTGCCAGCAGTGAAGAAGGAAGGGGTAGTCACACCTTC
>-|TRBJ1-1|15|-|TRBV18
CASSLTTEMNTEAFF
TGTGCCAGCTCACTCACGACAGAAATGAACACTGAAGCTTTCTTT
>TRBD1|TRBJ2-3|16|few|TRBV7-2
CASSPGTGYPSDTQYF
TGTGCCAGCAGCCCGGGGACAGGGTACCCCTCAGATACGCAGTATTTT
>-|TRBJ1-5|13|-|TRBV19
CACMTPGNQPQHF
TGTGCCTGTATGACCCCAGGGAATCAGCCCCAGCATTTT
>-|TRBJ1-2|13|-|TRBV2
CASSGDTSYGYTF
TGTGCCAGCAGTGGGGATACTAGCTATGGCTACACCTTC
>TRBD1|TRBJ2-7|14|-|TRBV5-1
CASSLQGVVSEQYF
TGCGCCAGCAGCTTACAGGGGGTGGTTTCCGAGCAGTACTTC
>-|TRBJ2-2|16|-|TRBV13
CASSLEAGWDTGELFF
TGTGCCAGCAGCTTAGAGGCAGGGTGGGACACCGGGGAGCTGTTTTTT
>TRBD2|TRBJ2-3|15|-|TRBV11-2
CASSLMRGDTDTQYF
TGTGCCAGCAGCTTGATGCGGGGGGACACAGATACGCAGTATTTT
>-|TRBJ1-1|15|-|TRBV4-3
CASSQAAAAHTEAFF
TGCGCCAGCAGCCAAGCCGCCGCCGCGCACACTGAAGCTTTCTTT
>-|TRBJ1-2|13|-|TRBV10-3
CAITTGQGYGYTF
TGTGCCATCACTACTGGGCAGGGCTATGGCTACACCTTC
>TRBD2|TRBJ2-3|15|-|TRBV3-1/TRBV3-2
CASSLRGGGKDTQYF
TGTGCCAGCAGTCTCCGTGGCGGGGGGAAAGATACGCAGTATTTT
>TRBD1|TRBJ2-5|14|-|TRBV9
CASSANNRGETQYF
TGTGCCAGCAGCGCCAACAACAGGGGAGAGACCCAGTACTTC
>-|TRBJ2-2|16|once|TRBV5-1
CASSLVPGTNTGELFF
TGCGCCAGCAGCTTGGTTCCAGGGACGAACACCGGGGAGCTGTTTTTT
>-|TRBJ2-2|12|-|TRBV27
CASSRNTGELFF
TGTGCCAGCAGCCGTAACACCGGGGAGCTGTTTTTT
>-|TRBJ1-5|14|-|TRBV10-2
CASSGQGRVQPQHF
TGCGCCAGCAGTGGGCAGGGTAGAGTCCAGCCCCAGCATTTT
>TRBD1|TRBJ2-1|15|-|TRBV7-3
CASSPSRDSYNEQFF
TGTGCCAGCAGCCCTTCCCGGGACAGCTACAATGAGCAGTTCTTC
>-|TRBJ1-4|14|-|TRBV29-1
CSAATRGPGEKLFF
TGCAGCGCCGCAACGCGGGGGCCAGGTGAAAAACTGTTTTTT